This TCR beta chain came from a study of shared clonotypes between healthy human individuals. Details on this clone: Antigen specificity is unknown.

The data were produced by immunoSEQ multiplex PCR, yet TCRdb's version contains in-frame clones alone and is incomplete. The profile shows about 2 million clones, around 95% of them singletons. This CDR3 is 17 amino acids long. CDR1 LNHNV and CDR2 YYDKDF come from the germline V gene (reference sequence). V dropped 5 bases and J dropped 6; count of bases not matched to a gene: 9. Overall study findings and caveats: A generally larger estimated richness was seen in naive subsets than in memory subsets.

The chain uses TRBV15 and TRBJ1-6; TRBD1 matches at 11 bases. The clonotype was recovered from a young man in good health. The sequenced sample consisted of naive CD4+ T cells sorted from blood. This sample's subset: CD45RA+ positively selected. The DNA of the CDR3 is TGTGCCACCAGCCGGGAAAGGACAGGGGGCGGTAATTCACCCCTCCACTTT. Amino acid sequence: CATSRERTGGGNSPLHF.